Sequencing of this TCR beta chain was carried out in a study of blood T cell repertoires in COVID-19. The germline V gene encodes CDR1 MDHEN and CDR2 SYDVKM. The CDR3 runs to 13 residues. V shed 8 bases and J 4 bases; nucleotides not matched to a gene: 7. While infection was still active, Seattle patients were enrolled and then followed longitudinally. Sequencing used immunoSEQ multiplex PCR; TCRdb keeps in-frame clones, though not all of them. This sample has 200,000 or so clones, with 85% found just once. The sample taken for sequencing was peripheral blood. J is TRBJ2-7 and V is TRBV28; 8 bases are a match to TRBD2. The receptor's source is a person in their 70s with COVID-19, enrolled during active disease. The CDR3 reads CASQAGVGYEQYF. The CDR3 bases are TGTGCCAGCCAAGCGGGAGTGGGTTACGAGCAGTACTTC.